One sample yielded the 11 T cell receptor beta chains listed below, sequenced in a study of T cell clonotyping in hematopoietic cell transplantation. Data came from immunoSEQ multiplex PCR; TCRdb stores just in-frame clones and leaves some out. Seen here are roughly 37,000 clones, 75% to 90% observed once, and the top ten hold almost 2%. Sequencing was carried out using peripheral blood mononuclear cells. These receptors originate from a woman aged 35 to 49 in good health. Some clones in this sample may be carry-over from other donors' samples.

The V gene is TRBV7-9, the J gene TRBJ1-1, with TRBD1 matching over 10 bases. Per the germline V gene, CDR1 is SEHNR and CDR2 is FQNEAQ (reference sequence). This CDR3 contains 15 residues. V trimming: 5 bases; J trimming: 4 bases; junction bases outside the gene matches: 7. This CDR3 is CASSRQGALGTEAFF. DNA for the CDR3: TGTGCCAGCAGCCGACAGGGGGCGTTAGGCACTGAAGCTTTCTTT.

The J gene is TRBJ2-7, the V gene TRBV11-2; D is uncertain. Germline assignment: CDR1 SGHAT and CDR2 FQNNGV. V was cut by 2 bases and J by 2 bases, with 13 bases left in between. The CDR3 sequence is 15 residues long. CDR3 protein: CASSLSSLQAYEQYF. The CDR3, as DNA: TGTGCCAGCAGCTTAAGCAGCTTGCAAGCCTACGAGCAGTACTTC.

The rearrangement joins TRBV30 to TRBJ1-1; a possible D gene is TRBD1 (5 bases). The CDR3 loop spans 15 amino acids. Germline loops: CDR1 GTSNPN, CDR2 SVGIG (reference sequence). V lost 0 bases to trimming and J lost 1 base, with 12 bases between them. The CDR3 sequence is CAWSVLGRRNTEAFF. DNA of the CDR3: TGTGCCTGGAGTGTACTGGGGCGGCGGAACACTGAAGCTTTCTTT.

This rearrangement joins TRBV7-2 to TRBJ2-7; D gene ambiguous. V lost 2 bases to trimming and J lost 5 bases, with 13 bases between them. CDR3 length: 14 amino acids. Germline V gene sequence: CDR1 SGHTA, CDR2 FQGNSA. The CDR3 DNA sequence: TGTGCCAGCAGCTTAAGGGCTGAGAGCGACGAGCAGTACTTC. Translated, it gives CASSLRAESDEQYF. The full variable domain, in which reference TRBV7-2 and TRBJ2-7 provide the parts outside the CDR3, is GAGVSQSPSNKVTEKGKDVELRCDPISGHTALYWYRQSLGQGLEFLIYFQGNSAPDKSGLPSDRFSAERTGGSVSTLTIQRTQQEDSAVYLCASSLRAESDEQYFGPGTRLTVT.

The genes are TRBV6-6 and TRBJ2-1, with D possibly matching TRBD1 (5 bases). The ends were cut back, 2 bases at V and 6 bases at J, with 11 bases in the middle. Germline V CDR1 and CDR2: MNHNY, SVGAGI (reference sequence). The CDR3 is 14 amino acids. CDR3 loop: CASSYTVQVNEQFF. DNA of the CDR3: TGTGCCAGCAGTTACACAGTACAGGTCAATGAGCAGTTCTTC.

The chain carries TRBV28 and TRBJ2-1, with TRBD2 identical over 7 bases. Germline V gene data show CDR1 as MDHEN and CDR2 as SYDVKM. The CDR3 sequence is 13 residues long. V lost 5 bases and J lost 6; bases outside the gene matches: 4. The CDR3 spells CASSATGGNEQFF. In DNA form, the CDR3 reads TGTGCCAGCAGTGCGACGGGGGGCAATGAGCAGTTCTTC.

This clone has a single count. The chain is built from TRBV6-5 and TRBJ2-5; the D is unclear. The germline CDR1 and CDR2 sequences are MNHEY and SVGAGI. With 5 bases removed from V and 5 bases from J, the gap between germline ends came to 18 bases. This CDR3 is built from 15 residues. CDR3 sequence (DNA): TGTGCCAGCAGTCCATCCAGTGGGTTTAGGGAGACCCAGTACTTC. Translated: CASSPSSGFRETQYF.

The J gene is TRBJ2-3, the V gene TRBV2; TRBD2 is a possible D gene (5 bases). The CDR3 covers 14 residues. CDR1 is SNHLY and CDR2 is FYNNEI in the germline V gene. V was cut by 7 bases and J by 2 bases, with 13 bases left in between. CDR3 sequence (DNA): TGTGCCAGCACGGCAGCGGAGAACACAGATACGCAGTATTTT. This gives the protein CASTAAENTDTQYF.

The chain is built from TRBV5-1 and TRBJ2-7, with 9 bases that match TRBD1. This CDR3 spans 15 amino acids. Germline values: CDR1 SGHRS, CDR2 YFSETQ. V gave up 0 bases and J gave up 5 bases; unmatched junction bases: 6. The CDR3 sequence is CASSLEGQGTHEQYF. CDR3 sequence (DNA): TGCGCCAGCAGCTTGGAGGGACAGGGTACCCACGAGCAGTACTTC.

The chain couples TRBV11-1 to TRBJ1-2, with 12 bases identical to TRBD1. This CDR3 spans 15 amino acids. Germline loops: CDR1 SGHAT, CDR2 FQDESV (reference sequence). The J segment lost 4 bases and the V segment lost 5 bases, leaving 5 bases of the junction unmatched. The CDR3 bases are TGTGCCAGCAGCCGGGGGACAGGGGGCAGCTATGGCTACACCTTC. Translated, it gives CASSRGTGGSYGYTF. The variable domain in full, with the rest retrieved from reference TRBV11-1 and TRBJ1-2, is EAEVAQSPRYKITEKSQAVAFWCDPISGHATLYWYRQILGQGPELLVQFQDESVVDDSQLPKDRFSAERLKGVDSTLKIQPAELGDSAMYLCASSRGTGGSYGYTFGSGTRLTVV.

The rearrangement uses TRBV30 and TRBJ1-5; weak D call: TRBD1 (5 bases). Trimming left V 5 bases short and J 4 bases short, with 15 bases between. CDR1 GTSNPN and CDR2 SVGIG come from the germline V gene (reference sequence). The CDR3 spans 14 residues. CDR3 coding DNA: TGTGCCTGGTCTCCGGGGGAGAGGAATCAGCCCCAGCATTTT. Amino acid sequence: CAWSPGERNQPQHF.